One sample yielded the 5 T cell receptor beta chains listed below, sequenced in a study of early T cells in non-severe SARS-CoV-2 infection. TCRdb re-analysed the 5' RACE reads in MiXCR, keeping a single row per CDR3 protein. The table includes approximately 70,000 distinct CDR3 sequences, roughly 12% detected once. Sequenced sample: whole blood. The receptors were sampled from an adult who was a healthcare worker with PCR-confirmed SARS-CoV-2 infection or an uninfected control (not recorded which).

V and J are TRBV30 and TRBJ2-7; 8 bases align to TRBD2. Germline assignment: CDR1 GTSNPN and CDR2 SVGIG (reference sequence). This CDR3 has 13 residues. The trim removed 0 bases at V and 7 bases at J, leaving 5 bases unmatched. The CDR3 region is CAWSVRGGGEQYF. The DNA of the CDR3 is TGTGCCTGGAGTGTACGGGGGGGCGGTGAGCAGTACTTC.

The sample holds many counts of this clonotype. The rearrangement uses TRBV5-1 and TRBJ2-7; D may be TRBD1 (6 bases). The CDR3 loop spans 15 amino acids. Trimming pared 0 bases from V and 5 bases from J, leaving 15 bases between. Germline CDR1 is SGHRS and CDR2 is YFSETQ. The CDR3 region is CASSLALGAIDEQYF. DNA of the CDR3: TGCGCCAGCAGCTTGGCCCTGGGGGCTATCGACGAGCAGTACTTC.

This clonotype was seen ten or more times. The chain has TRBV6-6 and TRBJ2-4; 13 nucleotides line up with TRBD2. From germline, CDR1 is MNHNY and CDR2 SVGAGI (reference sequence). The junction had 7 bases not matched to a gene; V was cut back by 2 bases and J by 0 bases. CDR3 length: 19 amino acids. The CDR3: CASSYRTSGGDLAKNIQYF. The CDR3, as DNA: TGTGCCAGCAGTTACCGGACTAGCGGGGGTGACCTAGCCAAAAACATTCAGTACTTC.

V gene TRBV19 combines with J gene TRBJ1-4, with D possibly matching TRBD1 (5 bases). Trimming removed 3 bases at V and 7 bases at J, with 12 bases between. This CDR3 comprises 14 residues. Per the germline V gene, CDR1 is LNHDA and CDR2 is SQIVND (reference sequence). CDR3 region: CASSILGLGEKLFF. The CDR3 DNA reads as TGTGCCAGTAGTATTTTGGGGCTCGGTGAAAAACTGTTTTTT.

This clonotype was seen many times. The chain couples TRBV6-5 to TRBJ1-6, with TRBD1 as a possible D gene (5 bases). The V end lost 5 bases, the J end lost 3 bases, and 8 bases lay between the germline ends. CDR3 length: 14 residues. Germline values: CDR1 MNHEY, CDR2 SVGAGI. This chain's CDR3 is CASSRQSYNSPLHF. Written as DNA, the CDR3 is TGTGCCAGCAGTAGACAGAGCTATAATTCACCCCTCCACTTT.